The 21 T cell receptor beta chains below all came from one sample that was sequenced in a study of OX40 agonist ivuxolimab in advanced cancers. TCRdb's table, derived via immunoSEQ multiplex PCR, lists solely in-frame clones and lacks some. The sample carries around 87,000 clones, 90% to 95% recorded once. Sample: CD4+ or CD8+ T cells sorted from blood, taken in a trial of the OX40 agonist ivuxolimab. The source of these receptors is an adult with an advanced solid tumor such as melanoma, head and neck, liver or kidney cancer.

The chain uses TRBV6-1 and TRBJ2-7; 11 bases line up with TRBD2. With V trimmed by 7 bases and J by 4 bases, 12 bases remained unmatched. Per germline, CDR1 MNHNS and CDR2 SASEGT. The length of the CDR3 is 16 residues. CDR3 region: CASNEIVAGGMYEQYF. The DNA for the CDR3 is TGTGCCAGCAATGAGATAGTAGCGGGAGGGATGTACGAGCAGTACTTC.

This clone was observed a single time. The rearrangement links TRBV11-2 to TRBJ1-1; D is perhaps TRBD1 (6 bases). V lost 5 bases to trimming and J lost 1 base, with 17 bases between them. CDR1 is SGHAT, CDR2 FQNNGV, per germline. The CDR3 spans 16 residues. The CDR3 DNA reads as TGTGCCAGCAGCAAGTATGACAGGCTCACGAACACTGAAGCTTTCTTT. Translating gives CASSKYDRLTNTEAFF.

The chain employs TRBV27 and TRBJ2-7; 11 bases are a match to TRBD2. The V gene's germline CDR1 is MNHEY and CDR2 SMNVEV (reference sequence). CDR3 length: 15 amino acids. Unmatched junction bases numbered 8, after V lost 6 bases and J lost 4 bases. DNA of the CDR3: TGTGCCAGCAGATTAACTAGCGGGGGTGTGTACGAGCAGTACTTC. It is translated as CASRLTSGGVYEQYF.

This chain joins TRBV9 and TRBJ1-2; D not certain. V gave up 6 bases and J gave up 1 base, with 16 bases separating them. Germline CDR1 reads SGDLS; CDR2 reads YYNGEE. The CDR3 is 15 amino acids. For the CDR3, the DNA is TGTGCCAGCACCCCCCCTGGGGAAGGTAACTATGGCTACACCTTC. Protein product: CASTPPGEGNYGYTF.

The chain joins TRBV30 to TRBJ2-1; 7 bases map to TRBD2. V lost 1 base, J lost 7 bases, and 16 bases stayed unmatched. From germline, CDR1 is GTSNPN and CDR2 SVGIG (reference sequence). This CDR3 spans 17 amino acids. CDR3 in amino acids: CAWSEEGYAGVQNEQFF. CDR3 sequence (DNA): TGTGCCTGGAGTGAGGAAGGGTACGCGGGAGTCCAAAATGAGCAGTTCTTC.

CDR3 protein: CASSLDSFGNEQFF. CDR3 bases: TGTGCCAGCAGTCTAGACAGTTTTGGCAATGAGCAGTTCTTC. V gene TRBV27 combines with J gene TRBJ2-1, with D perhaps TRBD1 (5 bases). Trimming shortened V by 5 bases and J by 6 bases, and 14 bases separated the two germline ends. Germline V gene sequence: CDR1 MNHEY, CDR2 SMNVEV (reference sequence). The CDR3 consists of 14 residues.

V and J are TRBV5-6 and TRBJ2-1; D is uncertain. The germline gives CDR1 SGHDT, CDR2 YYEEEE. The CDR3 sequence is 11 residues long. The ends were cut back, 2 bases at V and 7 bases at J, with 4 bases in the middle. CDR3 coding DNA: TGTGCCAGCAGCTTCAATAATGAGCAGTTCTTC. Amino acids: CASSFNNEQFF.

The chain carries TRBV28 and TRBJ2-7; 7 nucleotides agree with TRBD1. This CDR3 has 13 amino acids. V was pared by 2 bases and J by 9 bases, with 7 bases of the junction left unmatched. The V gene's germline CDR1 is MDHEN and CDR2 SYDVKM. The CDR3 nucleotides read TGTGCCAGCAGTTTAACAGGGGTTAACGGGCAGTACTTC. Translated, it gives CASSLTGVNGQYF.

The chain carries TRBV15 and TRBJ2-7, with D uncertain. The V gene's germline CDR1 is LNHNV and CDR2 YYDKDF (reference sequence). The V and J ends lost 1 base and 2 bases respectively, with 9 bases between them. The CDR3 is made up of 14 amino acids. CDR3 nucleotide sequence: TGTGCCACCAGCAGAGCCCGACAAACCTACGAGCAGTACTTC. Amino acids: CATSRARQTYEQYF.

The J gene is TRBJ1-2, the V gene TRBV5-8; D may be TRBD1 (5 bases). The germline V gene has CDR1 SGHTS and CDR2 YDEGEE. Trimming cost V 0 bases and J 4 bases, with 10 bases left between them. The CDR3 runs 14 residues. CDR3 region: CASSLAGRFYGYTF. The DNA of the CDR3 is TGTGCCAGCAGCTTGGCAGGGAGATTCTATGGCTACACCTTC. Full variable domain (outside the CDR3, taken from reference TRBV5-8 and TRBJ1-2): EAGVTQSPTHLIKTRGQQATLRCSPISGHTSVYWYQQALGLGLQFLLWYDEGEERNRGNFPPRFSGRQFPNYSSELNVNALELEDSALYLCASSLAGRFYGYTFGSGTRLTVV.

This clone was counted between two and nine times. This rearrangement joins TRBV9 to TRBJ2-2, with D possibly being TRBD1 or TRBD2 (5 bases each). This CDR3 comprises 14 residues. Germline V gene lookup returns CDR1 SGDLS and CDR2 YYNGEE. V lost 4 bases and J lost 7, with 14 bases in between. CDR3 amino acids: CASSLGRGVGELFF. In DNA form, the CDR3 reads TGTGCCAGCAGCCTGGGGAGAGGGGTCGGGGAGCTGTTTTTT.

The chain links TRBV28 to TRBJ1-1; no clear D gene. The CDR3 has 12 residues. Germline V CDR1 and CDR2: MDHEN, SYDVKM. V was trimmed by 3 bases and J by 6 bases, leaving 8 bases between them. CDR3 residues: CASSFQTAEAFF. CDR3 nucleotide sequence: TGTGCCAGCAGTTTTCAGACCGCTGAAGCTTTCTTT.

This chain uses TRBV7-2 with TRBJ2-2; a possible D gene is TRBD1 (5 bases). V was clipped by 2 bases and J by 2 bases, with 12 bases between them. The CDR3 spans 16 residues. Germline assignment: CDR1 SGHTA and CDR2 FQGNSA. The CDR3 reads CASSLLPQENTGELFF. CDR3 coding DNA: TGTGCCAGCAGCTTACTGCCACAGGAAAACACCGGGGAGCTGTTTTTT.

V and J are TRBV27 and TRBJ1-1, with 8 bases identical to TRBD1. The CDR3 has 16 residues. V lost 5 bases, J lost 1 base, and 9 bases stayed unmatched. In germline, CDR1 is MNHEY, CDR2 SMNVEV (reference sequence). Written as DNA, the CDR3 is TGTGCCAGCAGTCACAGGGGGGGGGTTGGGAACACTGAAGCTTTCTTT. Translating it yields CASSHRGGVGNTEAFF.

A single count supports this clone. The chain has TRBV10-2 and TRBJ1-6; D unclear. CDR1 and CDR2 from the germline V gene are WSHSY and SAAADI. The CDR3 covers 16 residues. V lost 3 bases, J lost 0 bases, and 9 bases lay in between. CDR3 in amino acids: CASSDLTSSYNSPLHF. As DNA, the CDR3 is TGCGCCAGCAGTGATTTAACCAGCTCCTATAATTCACCCCTCCACTTT.

J is TRBJ2-5 and V is TRBV6-5; the D gene is possibly TRBD1 (5 bases). V was cut by 0 bases and J by 3 bases, with 14 bases left in between. The CDR3 has 16 amino acids. From germline, CDR1 is MNHEY and CDR2 SVGAGI. Written as DNA, the CDR3 is TGTGCCAGCAGTTACTCACCTTCAGGGTTCGAAGAGACCCAGTACTTC. It is translated as CASSYSPSGFEETQYF.

This clone was detected once. This chain uses TRBV27 with TRBJ2-5; no reliable D call. The CDR3 sequence is 13 residues long. V lost 4 bases, J lost 2 bases, and 8 bases lay in between. Looked up from germline, CDR1 is MNHEY and CDR2 is SMNVEV (reference sequence). CDR3 in amino acids: CASSWAPQETQYF. The CDR3 DNA sequence: TGTGCCAGCAGTTGGGCGCCACAAGAGACCCAGTACTTC.

V and J are TRBV6-1 and TRBJ2-7; TRBD2 matches 7 bases. Germline V gene lookup returns CDR1 MNHNS and CDR2 SASEGT. CDR3 length equals 15 residues. The trim removed 10 bases at V and 0 bases at J, leaving 12 bases unmatched. As DNA, the CDR3 is TGTGCCATTCCCGGGTGGGAGGGGAGCTCCTACGAGCAGTACTTC. This codes for CAIPGWEGSSYEQYF.

The chain has TRBV9 and TRBJ2-5, with D unresolved. The CDR3 is made up of 12 amino acids. V lost 4 bases to trimming and J lost 5 bases, with 9 bases between them. From germline, CDR1 is SGDLS and CDR2 YYNGEE. CDR3 DNA: TGTGCCAGCAGCAGGGATGGGGAGACCCAGTACTTC. Amino acids: CASSRDGETQYF.

V usage is TRBV4-1 and J usage is TRBJ2-5; 9 bases are shared with TRBD1. J was trimmed by 6 bases and V by 4 bases; bases with no gene match: 9. The CDR3 covers 15 residues. CDR1 and CDR2 (germline): MGHRA, YSYEKL. In DNA form, the CDR3 reads TGCGCCAGCAGCCTTCGTACAGGGGGCGGGAAGACCCAGTACTTC. It codes for CASSLRTGGGKTQYF.

The chain employs TRBV19 and TRBJ1-2, with TRBD1 as a possible D gene (6 bases). V was clipped by 3 bases and J by 2 bases, with 13 bases between them. Germline V gene sequence: CDR1 LNHDA, CDR2 SQIVND (reference sequence). The CDR3 loop spans 15 amino acids. The CDR3 nucleotides are TGTGCCAGTAGTATGTCCCGGACAGTCAACTATGGCTACACCTTC. Amino acid sequence: CASSMSRTVNYGYTF.